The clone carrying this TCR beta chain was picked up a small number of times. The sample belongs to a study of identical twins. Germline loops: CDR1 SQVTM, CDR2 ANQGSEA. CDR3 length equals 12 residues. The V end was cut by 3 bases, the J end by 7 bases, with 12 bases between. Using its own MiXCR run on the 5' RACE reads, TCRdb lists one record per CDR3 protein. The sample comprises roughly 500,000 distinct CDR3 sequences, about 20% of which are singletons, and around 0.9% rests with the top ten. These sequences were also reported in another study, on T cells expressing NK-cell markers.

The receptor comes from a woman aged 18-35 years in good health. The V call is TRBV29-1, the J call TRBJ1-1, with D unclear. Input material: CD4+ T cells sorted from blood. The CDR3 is CSVDMAWGEAFF. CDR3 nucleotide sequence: TGCAGCGTTGATATGGCCTGGGGTGAAGCTTTCTTT.